The 19 T cell receptor beta chains below come from one sample, sequenced in a study of CD8 T cells in ankylosing spondylitis. TCRdb reanalysed the 5' RACE reads using MiXCR and keeps one entry per CDR3 protein. Found here are roughly 450,000 distinct CDR3 sequences, more than 25% of them singletons; the top ten hold over 0.8%. These receptors have no known antigen. Study observations and caveats: One TCR beta motif, made up of roughly eight highly homologous variants, appeared characteristic of ankylosing spondylitis blood.

Sequences were obtained from blood, either unsorted or a sorted T cell fraction (not recorded which). All receptors come from a male donor with ankylosing spondylitis.

The chain employs TRBV29-1 and TRBJ2-5; perhaps TRBD2 as D (6 bases). This CDR3 comprises 14 residues. In germline, CDR1 is SQVTM, CDR2 ANQGSEA. Trimming took off 3 bases at V and 4 bases at J, with 15 bases between the two ends. The CDR3 bases are TGCAGCGTTGATCCCAGGGAGGTCGGAGAGACCCAGTACTTC. It translates to CSVDPREVGETQYF.

This clonotype has a handful of counts. The chain joins TRBV20-1 to TRBJ2-3, with 10 bases identical to TRBD2. Looked up from germline, CDR1 is DFQATT and CDR2 is SNEGSKA (reference sequence). Trimming cost V 1 base and J 1 base; bases outside gene matches: 5. This CDR3 is built from 16 residues. The CDR3 reads CSARGYSGRGTDTQYF. The CDR3 DNA follows: TGCAGTGCTAGAGGGTACAGCGGGAGGGGCACAGATACGCAGTATTTT.

The CDR3 DNA reads TGCAGTGCTAGAGAGAGCGGGAGGGCGGCCGGGGAGCTGTTTTTT. Its translation is CSARESGRAAGELFF. The rearrangement links TRBV20-1 to TRBJ2-2; 10 bases match TRBD2. V was pared by 0 bases and J by 6 bases, with 4 bases of the junction left unmatched. The CDR3 loop spans 15 amino acids. CDR1 is DFQATT, CDR2 SNEGSKA, per germline (reference sequence).

The rearrangement uses TRBV21-1 and TRBJ2-3; TRBD1 is taken as the D call from the table, unchecked against the DNA. TRBV21-1 represents a pseudogene. The CDR3 is made up of 17 amino acids. CDR3 sequence reads: CASSWRPGQFLTDTQYF. CDR3 sequence (DNA): TGTGCCAGCAGCTGGAGACCGGGACAGTTCCTCACAGATACGCAGTATTTT.

The rearrangement links TRBV19 to TRBJ2-3; 10 nucleotides agree with TRBD1. V lost 5 bases, J lost 5 bases, and 10 bases stayed unmatched. Germline values: CDR1 LNHDA, CDR2 SQIVND (reference sequence). The CDR3 sequence is 16 residues long. This CDR3 is CASSPRTGGGQDTQYF. The CDR3, as DNA: TGTGCCAGTAGTCCCAGGACAGGGGGAGGTCAAGATACGCAGTATTTT.

The chain employs TRBV7-9 and TRBJ1-2, with 7 nucleotides matching TRBD1. Trimming removed 5 bases from V and 3 bases from J; junction bases left unmatched: 9. This CDR3 is 15 amino acids long. Looked up from germline, CDR1 is SEHNR and CDR2 is FQNEAQ (reference sequence). This CDR3 reads CASSLTGVGYYGYTF. CDR3 coding DNA: TGTGCCAGCAGCCTAACAGGGGTCGGGTACTATGGCTACACCTTC.

J is TRBJ2-3 and V is TRBV5-1, with D maybe TRBD1 (6 bases). From germline, CDR1 is SGHRS and CDR2 YFSETQ. Trimming shortened V by 3 bases and J by 6 bases, and 11 bases separated the two germline ends. The CDR3 runs to 13 residues. CDR3 sequence reads: CASSWDGQDTQYF. The CDR3 bases are TGCGCCAGCAGCTGGGATGGACAGGATACGCAGTATTTT.

This clonotype was seen only a few times. The chain employs TRBV27 and TRBJ2-1, with 10 bases aligning to TRBD2. There are 18 residues in the CDR3. V lost 5 bases, J lost 1 base, and 11 bases stayed unmatched. CDR1 and CDR2 (germline): MNHEY, SMNVEV (reference sequence). The DNA for the CDR3 is TGTGCCAGCAGTGCAGGACTAGCGGAAGGCCTATCCTACAATGAGCAGTTCTTC. Protein: CASSAGLAEGLSYNEQFF.

The chain carries TRBV5-1 and TRBJ2-7, with D possibly matching TRBD2 (5 bases). This CDR3 is 14 amino acids long. V gave up 3 bases and J gave up 2 bases, with 12 bases separating them. CDR1 is SGHRS and CDR2 is YFSETQ in the germline V gene. This CDR3 reads CASSSDLPPYEQYV. In DNA, the CDR3 is TGCGCCAGCAGCTCGGACTTGCCGCCCTACGAGCAGTACGTC.

This clonotype was counted only a few times. The chain employs TRBV7-9 and TRBJ1-4, with 10 bases fitting TRBD1. V trimming: 3 bases; J trimming: 7 bases; junction bases outside the gene matches: 2. The CDR3 is 14 residues long. The V gene's germline CDR1 is SEHNR and CDR2 FQNEAQ (reference sequence). The CDR3 DNA reads TGTGCCAGCAGCTTCTGGGACAGGGGTGAAAAACTGTTTTTT. The encoded protein is CASSFWDRGEKLFF.

This clonotype has just a few counts. V is TRBV20-1 and J is TRBJ1-2; 7 nucleotides align to TRBD1. V shed 5 bases and J 2 bases; nucleotides not matched to a gene: 11. The germline gives CDR1 DFQATT, CDR2 SNEGSKA (reference sequence). The CDR3 sequence is 15 residues long. CDR3 nucleotide sequence: TGCAGTGCTCAGGACAGGAAGGGAAAAAACTATGGCTACACCTTC. Translation gives CSAQDRKGKNYGYTF.

The chain carries TRBV7-9 and TRBJ2-2, with D hard to call. The CDR3 spans 12 residues. Looked up from germline, CDR1 is SEHNR and CDR2 is FQNEAQ (reference sequence). Trimming cost V 1 base and J 7 bases, with 4 bases left between them. CDR3 DNA sequence: TGTGCCAGCAGCTTAGAGTACGGGGAGCTGTTTTTT. This encodes CASSLEYGELFF. Complete variable domain (other parts from reference TRBV7-9 and TRBJ2-2): DTGVSQNPRHKITKRGQNVTFRCDPISEHNRLYWYRQTLGQGPEFLTYFQNEAQLEKSRLLSDRFSAERPKGSFSTLEIQRTEQGDSAMYLCASSLEYGELFFGEGSRLTVL.

This clonotype has a handful of counts. The CDR3 region is CASKAPTGRNSPLHF. CDR3 nucleotide sequence: TGTGCCAGCAAAGCCCCGACAGGACGCAATTCACCCCTCCACTTT. The chain combines TRBV25-1 with TRBJ1-6; weak D call: TRBD1 (6 bases). The germline V gene encodes CDR1 MGHDK and CDR2 SYGVNS. The CDR3 is 15 residues long. Trimming removed 7 bases from V and 7 bases from J, with 17 bases in between.

The chain recombines TRBV5-1 with TRBJ2-1, with D possibly matching TRBD2 (5 bases). CDR1 is SGHRS, CDR2 YFSETQ, per germline. This CDR3 has 17 amino acids. V was pared by 4 bases and J by 0 bases, with 17 bases between. As DNA, the CDR3 is TGCGCCAGCAGCGCCGGTAGCGCGGATAGCTCCTACAATGAGCAGTTCTTC. Its protein product is CASSAGSADSSYNEQFF.

This clonotype turned up a few times. The V call is TRBV6-5, the J call TRBJ2-7, with TRBD1 identical over 10 bases. The CDR3 is made up of 14 amino acids. Per germline, CDR1 MNHEY and CDR2 SVGAGI. V lost 7 bases, J lost 6 bases, and 9 bases stayed unmatched. In nucleotides, the CDR3 is TGTGCCAGCATTAGGGACAGGGGACTCACCGAGCAGTACTTC. Protein product: CASIRDRGLTEQYF.

The chain uses TRBV3-1 and TRBJ2-1; 8 nucleotides agree with TRBD2. This CDR3 is 16 amino acids long. V shed 4 bases and J 0 bases; nucleotides not matched to a gene: 5. Germline lookup yields CDR1 LGHDT and CDR2 YNNKEL (reference sequence). The CDR3 DNA reads TGTGCCAGCAGCCCGACTAGCGCGCGCTCCTACAATGAGCAGTTCTTC. Translated: CASSPTSARSYNEQFF.

The chain carries TRBV5-4 and TRBJ1-1, with a weak D call TRBD1 (6 bases). The CDR3 length is 13 residues. Trimming stripped 3 bases from V and 5 bases from J, with 11 bases between. Looked up from germline, CDR1 is SGHNT and CDR2 is YYREEE (reference sequence). CDR3 loop: CASSSDRRTEAFF. In nucleotides, the CDR3 is TGTGCCAGCAGCTCAGACAGGAGGACTGAAGCTTTCTTT.

This clonotype showed up many times. The chain joins TRBV11-2 to TRBJ2-1, with D perhaps matching TRBD1 or TRBD2 (5 bases each). Per the germline V gene, CDR1 is SGHAT and CDR2 is FQNNGV. This CDR3 comprises 15 residues. V was trimmed by 6 bases and J by 0 bases, leaving 12 bases between them. The chain's CDR3 is CASSSARGSYNEQFF. The DNA for the CDR3 is TGTGCCAGCAGTAGCGCGAGGGGCTCCTACAATGAGCAGTTCTTC. The full variable domain, its missing parts supplied by reference TRBV11-2 and TRBJ2-1, is EAGVAQSPRYKIIEKRQSVAFWCNPISGHATLYWYQQILGQGPKLLIQFQNNGVVDDSQLPKDRFSAERLKGVDSTLKIQPAKLEDSAVYLCASSSARGSYNEQFFGPGTRLTVL.

This clonotype was recorded a few times. The genes are TRBV12-3 or TRBV12-4 and TRBJ2-7; maybe TRBD1 (6 bases). Trimming left V 5 bases short and J 3 bases short, with 14 bases between. The CDR3 is 14 amino acids. The CDR3 region is CASSRRDTGYEQYV. CDR3 bases: TGTGCCAGCAGTCGAAGGGACACCGGCTACGAGCAGTACGTC.